This TCR beta chain was sequenced for a study of regulatory T cells in long-lasting Graves disease. Study-wide background: Persistence in Graves' disease denoted antithyroid drug use beyond 5 years alongside positive TSH receptor antibodies. Study observations and caveats: TCR diversity was lower in persistent Graves' patients than in newly diagnosed ones. Examination was confined to peripheral blood, excluding thyroid tissue.

This sample's time point: persistent/refractory GD, antithyroid drugs over 5 years with positive TRAb. From PBMCs, RNA was extracted and then used to make the TCR library. Building of the TCR beta libraries involved iRepertoire HTBI primers and Arm-PCR of CDR3 regions. A single record per CDR3 protein comes from TCRdb applying MiXCR to the multiplex PCR reads. In the table there are about 450,000 distinct CDR3 sequences, roughly a quarter of which are singletons. Points on this clonotype: Antigen specificity is unknown. Since a much larger clone is just one base distant, this may be a read error.

The TCR comes from a female donor with Graves disease. Sequences were derived from peripheral blood mononuclear cells (PBMCs), sampled when the disease was refractory, from a patient treated with antithyroid drugs.

CDR3 nucleotide sequence: TGTGCCAGCAGTTTAGAACTAGTGGGAGTCTGGGAGACCCAGTACTTC. It specifies CASSLELVGVWETQYF. The chain has TRBV12-3 or TRBV12-4 and TRBJ2-5, with a weak D call TRBD2 (5 bases). CDR3 size: 16 residues. V was cut by 1 base and J by 5 bases, with 17 bases left in between.